This TCR beta chain comes out of a study of blood T cell repertoires in COVID-19. The overall study: Italy, Spain and the United States were the sources of the convalescent and acute COVID-19 samples. Sample material is recorded as cDNA or gDNA derived from T cells, B-cell-depleted T cells, or PBMCs.

This clone was seen just once. Germline CDR1 reads SEHNR; CDR2 reads FQNEAQ (reference sequence). The CDR3 runs to 14 residues. The ends were cut back, 3 bases at V and 0 bases at J, with 7 bases in the middle. Authors' methods: How many nucleated cells were present was estimated from reference gene primer amplification. Measured with immunoSEQ multiplex PCR; TCRdb has only the in-frame clones, and not every one. V and J calls and clone size are as listed in that table; D and trimming were resolved from the DNA. This sample has approximately 61,000 clones, with about 91% found just once. This sequence was found in an elderly woman with active COVID-19. The chain has TRBV7-9 and TRBJ2-3, with D perhaps matching TRBD2 (6 bases). Sequencing was performed on peripheral blood. CDR3 nucleotides: TGTGCCAGCAGCTTGGCGGGGAGCACAGATACGCAGTATTTT. Its protein is CASSLAGSTDTQYF.